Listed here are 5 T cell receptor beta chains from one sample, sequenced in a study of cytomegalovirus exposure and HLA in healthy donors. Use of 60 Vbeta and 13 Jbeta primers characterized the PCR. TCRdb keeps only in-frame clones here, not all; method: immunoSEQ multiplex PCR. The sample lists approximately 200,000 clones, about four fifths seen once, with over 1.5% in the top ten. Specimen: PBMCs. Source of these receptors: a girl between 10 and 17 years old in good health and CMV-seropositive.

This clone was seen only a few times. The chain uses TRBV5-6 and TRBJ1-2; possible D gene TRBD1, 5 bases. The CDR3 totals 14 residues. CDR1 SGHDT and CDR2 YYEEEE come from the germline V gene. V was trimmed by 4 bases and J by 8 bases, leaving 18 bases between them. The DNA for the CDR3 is TGTGCCAGCAGCCCAGTGAGCGGGGGACTCGGCTACACCTTC. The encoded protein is CASSPVSGGLGYTF.

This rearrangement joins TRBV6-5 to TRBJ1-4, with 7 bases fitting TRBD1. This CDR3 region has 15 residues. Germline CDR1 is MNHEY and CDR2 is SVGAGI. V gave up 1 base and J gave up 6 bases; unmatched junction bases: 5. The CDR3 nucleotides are TGTGCCAGCAGTTACTTCTTTGACAGGGATGAAAAACTGTTTTTT. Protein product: CASSYFFDRDEKLFF.

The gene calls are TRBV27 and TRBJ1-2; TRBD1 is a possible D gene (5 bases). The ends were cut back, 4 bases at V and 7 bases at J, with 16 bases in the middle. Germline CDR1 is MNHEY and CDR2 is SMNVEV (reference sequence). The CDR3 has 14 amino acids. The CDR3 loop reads CASSWGQGRVGYTF. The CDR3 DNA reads TGTGCCAGCAGTTGGGGTCAGGGAAGGGTTGGCTACACCTTC.

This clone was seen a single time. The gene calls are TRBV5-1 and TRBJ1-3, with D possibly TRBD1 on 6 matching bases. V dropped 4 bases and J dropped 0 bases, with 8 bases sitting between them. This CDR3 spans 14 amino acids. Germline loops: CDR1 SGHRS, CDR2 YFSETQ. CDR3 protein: CASSADSSGNTIYF. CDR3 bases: TGCGCCAGCAGCGCGGACAGCTCTGGAAACACCATATATTTT.

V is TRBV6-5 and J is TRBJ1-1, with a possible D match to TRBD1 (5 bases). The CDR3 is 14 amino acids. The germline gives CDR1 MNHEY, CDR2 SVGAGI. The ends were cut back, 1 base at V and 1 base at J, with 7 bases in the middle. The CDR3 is CASSYLTENTEAFF. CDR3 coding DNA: TGTGCCAGCAGTTACTTGACAGAGAACACTGAAGCTTTCTTT.